This T cell receptor (beta chain) comes out of a study of cytomegalovirus exposure and HLA in healthy donors. The PCR had 60 Vbeta and 13 Jbeta primers. Assay used: immunoSEQ multiplex PCR; TCRdb lists only in-frame clones, some missing. The table lists approximately 190,000 clones, approximately 80% of them singletons, with about 1.7% in the top ten. Sequenced: PBMCs. The clonotype originates from a woman aged 18-35 years in good health and CMV-seronegative.

CDR3: CASSPPQGASGNTIYF. The CDR3 DNA sequence: TGTGCCAGCAGCCCACCACAGGGGGCGTCGGGAAACACCATATATTTT. This chain uses TRBV28 with TRBJ1-3; 9 positions match TRBD1. The CDR3 consists of 16 residues. The V gene end was trimmed by 6 bases and the J gene end by 4 bases; junction bases not matched to a gene: 10. Germline loops: CDR1 MDHEN, CDR2 SYDVKM.